These 17 T cell receptor beta chains originate from one sample sequenced in a study of identical twins. TCRdb used MiXCR to reprocess the 5' RACE reads, holding one entry per CDR3 protein. The table has hundreds of thousands of distinct CDR3 sequences, about 24% seen once; the top ten hold just under 3%. These data also featured in a second study, about T cells expressing NK-cell markers.

The sequenced material came from CD4+ T cells sorted from blood. The receptor source for this set is a young woman in good health.

This clonotype has only a few counts. The V gene is TRBV20-1, the J gene TRBJ1-2; D is unresolved. Trimming left V 3 bases short and J 8 bases short, with 7 bases between. CDR3 size: 10 residues. Germline CDR1 reads DFQATT; CDR2 reads SNEGSKA (reference sequence). CDR3 amino acids: CSARSLGYTF. The CDR3 DNA sequence: TGCAGTGCTAGGAGCCTGGGCTACACCTTC.

The chain has TRBV12-3 or TRBV12-4 and TRBJ1-4; D unresolved. V was shortened by 7 bases and J by 5 bases, with 14 bases between the two germline ends. The CDR3 contains 14 residues. CDR3 nucleotides: TGTGCCAGCAATCGGACCGTCAGAAATGAAAAACTGTTTTTT. Translated, it gives CASNRTVRNEKLFF.

CDR3: CASSSQLTSVTQYF. The CDR3 DNA is TGTGCCAGCAGCTCCCAGCTGACGTCCGTTACGCAGTATTTT. The chain employs TRBV5-6 and TRBJ2-3; no reliable D call. The ends were cut back, 3 bases at V and 8 bases at J, with 16 bases in the middle. Germline V CDR1 and CDR2: SGHDT, YYEEEE. CDR3 length: 14 amino acids.

As to this clonotype: A junction end diverges from the germline sequence, so it may reflect a read error. The rearrangement links TRBV10-3 to TRBJ2-7; D remains ambiguous. Germline-derived CDR1 and CDR2 are ENHRY and SYGVKD. This CDR3 has 14 residues. CDR3 region: CAIGEYRSFYEQYF. In DNA form, the CDR3 reads TGTGCCATCGGTGAGTATCGTAGTTTCTACGAGCAGTACTTC.

This clonotype was observed many times. J is TRBJ2-1 and V is TRBV7-6; 13 bases align to TRBD2. With V trimmed by 3 bases and J by 7 bases, 3 bases remained unmatched. This CDR3 has 15 residues. CDR1 and CDR2 (germline): SGHVS, FNYEAQ. CDR3 sequence: CASSFRTSGGNEQFF. Here the CDR3 DNA reads TGTGCCAGCAGCTTTCGGACTAGCGGGGGTAATGAGCAGTTCTTC.

The chain has TRBV12-3 or TRBV12-4 and TRBJ1-4, with a tentative D call TRBD1 (5 bases). Trimming removed 5 bases at V and 8 bases at J, with 18 bases between. The CDR3 is made up of 15 amino acids. The CDR3 region has the DNA TGTGCCAGCAGTCTTGGCCGGGGCAGGTCAGAAAAACTGTTTTTT. Protein product: CASSLGRGRSEKLFF.

The chain links TRBV20-1 to TRBJ2-5; D might be TRBD1 (6 bases). V lost 3 bases to trimming and J lost 2 bases, with 10 bases between them. This CDR3 spans 13 amino acids. Per the germline V gene, CDR1 is DFQATT and CDR2 is SNEGSKA (reference sequence). CDR3 in amino acids: CSASHRAQETQYF. DNA for the CDR3: TGCAGTGCTAGTCACAGGGCTCAAGAGACCCAGTACTTC.

This clonotype has only a few counts. The chain couples TRBV9 to TRBJ1-2; no clear D. The CDR3 covers 12 residues. With 1 base removed from V and 2 bases from J, the gap between germline ends came to 3 bases. Germline V gives CDR1 SGDLS, CDR2 YYNGEE. CDR3 in amino acids: CASSVRNYGYTF. The CDR3 DNA reads TGTGCCAGCAGCGTAAGGAACTATGGCTACACCTTC. The full variable domain, rest sourced from reference TRBV9 and TRBJ1-2, is DSGVTQTPKHLITATGQRVTLRCSPRSGDLSVYWYQQSLDQGLQFLIQYYNGEERAKGNILERFSAQQFPDLHSELNLSSLELGDSALYFCASSVRNYGYTFGSGTRLTVV.

This clonotype was counted only a few times. This rearrangement joins TRBV11-3 to TRBJ2-7, with D possibly being TRBD1 or TRBD2 (5 bases each). V dropped 5 bases and J dropped 2 bases, with 16 bases sitting between them. The CDR3 has 15 amino acids. Germline V gene lookup returns CDR1 SGHNT and CDR2 YENEEA. The CDR3, as DNA: TGTGCCAGCAGCCGAATCCGGGACCCTCCCTACGAGCAGTACTTC. Residues: CASSRIRDPPYEQYF.

The genes are TRBV7-2 and TRBJ2-3; a weak D match, TRBD2 (5 bases). The CDR3 runs to 15 residues. The V end lost 5 bases, the J end lost 2 bases, and 14 bases lay between the germline ends. Germline V CDR1 and CDR2: SGHTA, FQGNSA. The CDR3 loop is CASSPWASFTDTQYF. The CDR3 DNA reads TGTGCCAGCAGCCCGTGGGCTAGCTTCACAGATACGCAGTATTTT.

The V gene is TRBV12-5, the J gene TRBJ2-7; D could derive from TRBD1 or TRBD2 (6 bases each). V was cut by 4 bases and J by 2 bases, with 12 bases left in between. This CDR3 region has 14 residues. Germline-derived CDR1 and CDR2 are LGHNT and FRNRAP. CDR3 sequence: CASGSTGGAYEQYF. Written as DNA, the CDR3 is TGTGCTAGTGGTTCGACAGGAGGGGCCTACGAGCAGTACTTC. The full variable domain, rest sourced from reference TRBV12-5 and TRBJ2-7, is DARVTQTPRHKVTEMGQEVTMRCQPILGHNTVFWYRQTMMQGLELLAYFRNRAPLDDSGMPKDRFSAEMPDATLATLKIQPSEPRDSAVYFCASGSTGGAYEQYFGPGTRLTVT.

This clonotype showed up many times. This chain joins TRBV6-1 and TRBJ1-6, with D possibly being TRBD1 (6 bases). This CDR3 region has 13 residues. The ends were cut back, 6 bases at V and 8 bases at J, with 11 bases in the middle. Germline V lookup: CDR1 MNHNS, CDR2 SASEGT. In DNA, the CDR3 is TGTGCCAGCAGCAGCCACAGGGATTCACCCCTCCACTTT. Translated, it gives CASSSHRDSPLHF.

This chain uses TRBV21-1 with TRBJ2-7. TRBV21-1 is assigned pseudogene status. The CDR3 contains 16 residues. CDR3 DNA sequence: TGTGCCAGCAGCAAATTTGGATCCACCAGCTCCTACGAGCAGTACTTC. The encoded protein is CASSKFGSTSSYEQYF.

This clonotype was observed many times. The chain couples TRBV7-9 to TRBJ2-2; D is perhaps TRBD2 (5 bases). V was trimmed by 5 bases and J by 3 bases, leaving 10 bases between them. Germline values: CDR1 SEHNR, CDR2 FQNEAQ (reference sequence). The CDR3 spans 14 residues. DNA for the CDR3: TGTGCCAGCAGCCTCCTAGCAGACACCGGGGAGCTGTTTTTT. It is translated as CASSLLADTGELFF.

This clonotype was detected many times. The chain recombines TRBV7-8 with TRBJ1-5; weak D call: TRBD1 (5 bases). Germline-derived CDR1 and CDR2 are SGHVS and FQNEAQ. Trimming stripped 5 bases from V and 7 bases from J, with 9 bases between. The CDR3 sequence is 12 residues long. CDR3 region: CASSRQTQPQHF. The CDR3 DNA is TGTGCCAGCAGCCGACAGACCCAGCCCCAGCATTTT.

As for this clonotype: At one boundary the junction diverges from the germline segment, which might be a read error. The chain carries TRBV25-1 and TRBJ2-7; D not certain. The CDR3 loop spans 11 amino acids. Germline V gene lookup returns CDR1 MGHDK and CDR2 SYGVNS. This chain's CDR3 is CASSDKWQAHF. CDR3 in DNA: TGTGCCAGCAGTGATAAGTGGCAGGCGCATTTC.

The rearrangement joins TRBV6-2 or TRBV6-3 to TRBJ2-7, with D hard to call. Germline V gene data show CDR1 as MNHEY and CDR2 as SVGEGT. Trimming removed 4 bases at V and 6 bases at J, with 10 bases between. CDR3 length: 12 amino acids. The CDR3 reads CASSLVLREQYF. For the CDR3, the DNA is TGTGCCAGCAGTTTGGTCCTCCGCGAGCAGTACTTC.